The 27 T cell receptor beta chains below all came from one sample that was sequenced in a study of T cell repertoires in cytomegalovirus infection. One entry per CDR3 protein, called by TCRdb with MiXCR from the reads. The sample yields more than 150,000 distinct CDR3 sequences, approximately 19% seen once. The sample was PBMCs. The receptors come from a human donor in good health (CMV status not recorded). Some clones in this sample may be carry-over from other donors' samples.

The genes are TRBV29-1 and TRBJ2-1; TRBD2 aligns across 7 bases. The V gene end was trimmed by 6 bases and the J gene end by 8 bases; junction bases not matched to a gene: 22. The germline V gene has CDR1 SQVTM and CDR2 ANQGSEA. The CDR3 runs 17 residues. In DNA form, the CDR3 reads TGCAGCGTCCTTAAATCCAGGACGGGACTAACACGCCATGAGCAGTTCTTC. This sequence encodes CSVLKSRTGLTRHEQFF.

The CDR3 reads CASSGRGTYNEQFF. The CDR3 region has the DNA TGTGCCAGCAGTGGGAGGGGGACCTACAATGAGCAGTTCTTC. The rearrangement joins TRBV6-1 to TRBJ2-1, with D possibly called TRBD1 or TRBD2 (6 bases each). The V end lost 4 bases, the J end lost 2 bases, and 9 bases lay between the germline ends. Germline lookup yields CDR1 MNHNS and CDR2 SASEGT. The CDR3 runs to 14 residues.

The CDR3 DNA is TGTGCCAGCTCCTCACCCCAGGGGCCGGCTTTCTTT. The encoded protein is CASSSPQGPAFF. The V and J genes are TRBV18 and TRBJ1-1; TRBD1 might be the D (6 bases). The germline CDR1 and CDR2 sequences are KGHSH and LQKENI. The CDR3 is 12 residues long. V was pared by 6 bases and J by 11 bases, with 16 bases between. Based on the CDR3 plus reference TRBV18 and TRBJ1-1, the full variable domain is NAGVMQNPRHLVRRRGQEARLRCSPMKGHSHVYWYRQLPEEGLKFMVYLQKENIIDESGMPKERFSAEFPKEGPSILRIQQVVRGDSAAYFCASSSPQGPAFFGQGTRLTVV.

This clonotype was counted a few times. The chain employs TRBV7-6 and TRBJ2-1; TRBD1 might be the D (9 bases). The V end lost 5 bases, the J end lost 9 bases, and 32 bases lay between the germline ends. The germline CDR1 and CDR2 sequences are SGHVS and FNYEAQ. This CDR3 is built from 19 residues. The CDR3 protein is CASSIDRGRLAGVMGEQFF. CDR3 bases: TGTGCCAGCAGCATCGACAGGGGGAGGCTAGCGGGCGTTATGGGTGAGCAGTTCTTC. Full variable domain (outside the CDR3, taken from reference TRBV7-6 and TRBJ2-1): GAGVSQSPRYKVTKRGQDVALRCDPISGHVSLYWYRQALGQGPEFLTYFNYEAQQDKSGLPNDRFSAERPEGSISTLTIQRTEQRDSAMYRCASSIDRGRLAGVMGEQFFGPGTRLTVL.

The chain joins TRBV11-1 to TRBJ1-1, with no clear D. The germline CDR1 and CDR2 sequences are SGHAT and FQDESV (reference sequence). V dropped 3 bases and J dropped 4 bases, with 9 bases sitting between them. The CDR3 extends over 13 amino acids. DNA of the CDR3: TGTGCCAGCAGCTTTCTTGCGGGCACTGAAGCTTTCTTT. Its translation: CASSFLAGTEAFF.

This clonotype was seen more than once but under ten times. This chain connects TRBV29-1 to TRBJ2-3; tentatively, D is TRBD1 or TRBD2 (7 bases each). This CDR3 contains 12 residues. Germline CDR1 SQVTM, CDR2 ANQGSEA. V was pared by 7 bases and J by 6 bases, with 14 bases between. The DNA for the CDR3 is TGCAGCGCCCAGGGGGGGTCGGATACGCAGTATTTT. Amino acid sequence: CSAQGGSDTQYF.

The gene calls are TRBV12-3 or TRBV12-4 and TRBJ2-3, with D hard to call. Trimming removed 6 bases from V and 0 bases from J, with 10 bases in between. This CDR3 comprises 14 residues. The CDR3, as DNA: TGTGCCAGCAGCCCGCGACGAAGCACAGATACGCAGTATTTT. Residues: CASSPRRSTDTQYF.

The chain employs TRBV5-1 and TRBJ1-2; 11 bases agree with TRBD1. Germline V gives CDR1 SGHRS, CDR2 YFSETQ. CDR3 length equals 16 residues. V was pared by 5 bases and J by 3 bases, with 9 bases of the junction left unmatched. The CDR3 sequence is CASRRTGGIADYGYTF. The CDR3, as DNA: TGCGCCAGCAGGAGGACAGGGGGCATCGCAGACTATGGCTACACCTTC.

V is TRBV6-1 and J is TRBJ2-1; D uncertain. The germline V gene has CDR1 MNHNS and CDR2 SASEGT. The CDR3 contains 10 residues. The V gene lost 7 bases and the J gene lost 6 bases, with 4 bases spanning the gap. CDR3 in amino acids: CASNSNEQFF. The CDR3 DNA sequence: TGTGCCAGCAACAGCAATGAGCAGTTCTTC.

The chain is built from TRBV5-1 and TRBJ2-5; D unclear. CDR1 SGHRS and CDR2 YFSETQ come from the germline V gene. V dropped 5 bases and J dropped 2 bases, with 7 bases sitting between them. The CDR3 extends over 12 amino acids. This CDR3 reads CASRASQETQYF. The CDR3 DNA reads TGCGCCAGCAGGGCGTCTCAAGAGACCCAGTACTTC.

This clonotype was counted a few times. This chain links TRBV28 with TRBJ2-7; 9 bases map to TRBD1. Germline V gives CDR1 MDHEN, CDR2 SYDVKM. The CDR3 covers 16 residues. V shed 3 bases and J 2 bases; nucleotides not matched to a gene: 8. CDR3 residues: CASSFPRTGDPYEQYF. In DNA form, the CDR3 reads TGTGCCAGCAGTTTCCCTAGGACAGGGGACCCCTACGAGCAGTACTTC. Variable domain in full (rest from reference TRBV28 and TRBJ2-7): DVKVTQSSRYLVKRTGEKVFLECVQDMDHENMFWYRQDPGLGLRLIYFSYDVKMKEKGDIPEGYSVSREKKERFSLILESASTNQTSMYLCASSFPRTGDPYEQYFGPGTRLTVT.

The V and J genes are TRBV9 and TRBJ2-3; a weak D match, TRBD1 (8 bases). The CDR3 has 19 residues. CDR1 and CDR2 from the germline V gene are SGDLS and YYNGEE. V was pared by 5 bases and J by 2 bases, with 27 bases between. The CDR3 sequence: CASRRGQGAFLASTDTQYF. The CDR3 DNA reads as TGTGCCAGCAGGCGGGGGCAGGGGGCGTTTTTAGCGTCCACAGATACGCAGTATTTT.

This chain joins TRBV3-1 and TRBJ2-4; D call uncertain. In germline, CDR1 is LGHDT, CDR2 YNNKEL (reference sequence). The CDR3 contains 12 residues. Deletions cut 0 bases from V and 8 bases from J, with 5 bases between. The CDR3 sequence: CASSQESHIQYF. The DNA for the CDR3 is TGTGCCAGCAGCCAAGAGTCCCACATTCAGTACTTC.

This clonotype was counted between two and nine times. The chain uses TRBV28 and TRBJ2-6; D gene ambiguous. The CDR3 runs to 16 residues. The V gene lost 8 bases and the J gene lost 0 bases, with 14 bases spanning the gap. The germline V gene encodes CDR1 MDHEN and CDR2 SYDVKM. The chain's CDR3 is CASPLCVYSGANVLTF. In DNA, the CDR3 is TGTGCCAGCCCCTTATGCGTCTACTCTGGGGCCAACGTCCTGACTTTC.

This clonotype was seen only once. One junction end disagrees with the germline gene, perhaps due to a read error. The chain is built from TRBV7-9 and TRBJ2-3; D gene uncertain. Germline lookup yields CDR1 SEHNR and CDR2 FQNEAQ (reference sequence). This CDR3 is 15 amino acids long. CDR3: CANSLTVVTTDTQYF. The DNA of the CDR3 is TGTGCCAACAGCTTAACCGTTGTAACCACAGATACGCAGTATTTT. Supplemented by reference TRBV7-9 and TRBJ2-3, the full variable domain reads DTGVSQNPRHKITKRGQNVTFRCDPISEHNRLYWYRQTLGQGPEFLTYFQNEAQLEKSRLLSDRFSAERPKGSFSTLEIQRTEQGDSAMYLCANSLTVVTTDTQYFGPGTRLTVL.

This clonotype appeared a few times. The chain has TRBV14 and TRBJ1-1, with a possible D match to TRBD1 (5 bases). This CDR3 has 13 residues. Germline-derived CDR1 and CDR2 are SGHDN and FVKESK. V lost 2 bases and J 6 bases, leaving 10 bases between the germline ends. This CDR3 reads CASSQQGPAEAFF. The CDR3 DNA follows: TGTGCCAGCAGCCAACAGGGCCCCGCTGAAGCTTTCTTT.

This clonotype turned up a few times. CDR3 in amino acids: CASSPPVGEQFF. In DNA, the CDR3 is TGTGCCAGCAGCCCCCCGGTGGGTGAGCAGTTCTTC. The chain recombines TRBV7-9 with TRBJ2-1; no clear D. CDR3 size: 12 residues. CDR1 is SEHNR, CDR2 FQNEAQ, per germline (reference sequence). V lost 5 bases and J lost 9, with 11 bases in between.

The chain uses TRBV9 and TRBJ2-1, with 7 bases identical to TRBD1. This CDR3 is built from 17 residues. With 8 bases clipped from V and 6 bases from J, the junction kept 20 bases outside the gene matches. Germline CDR1 and CDR2: SGDLS and YYNGEE. The DNA for the CDR3 is TGTGCCAGAAGAGTCGAAGTTAGACAGGGAAAGGGCAATGAGCAGTTCTTC. It translates to CARRVEVRQGKGNEQFF.

This clonotype appeared many times. The V call is TRBV29-1, the J call TRBJ2-7; the match to TRBD1 covers 7 bases. After removal of 3 bases from V and 2 bases from J, the junction contained 4 bases not matched to a gene. This CDR3 comprises 13 residues. Germline loops: CDR1 SQVTM, CDR2 ANQGSEA. CDR3 sequence reads: CSVDGDSPYEQYF. The CDR3 bases are TGCAGCGTTGACGGGGACAGCCCCTACGAGCAGTACTTC.

The chain is built from TRBV27 and TRBJ2-2; 10 bases agree with TRBD2. V shed 3 bases, J shed 0 bases, and the junction held 4 bases outside the gene matches. CDR3 length: 17 amino acids. The germline V gene has CDR1 MNHEY and CDR2 SMNVEV (reference sequence). CDR3: CASSFGGLAANTGELFF. The CDR3 DNA is TGTGCCAGCAGTTTTGGTGGACTAGCGGCGAACACCGGGGAGCTGTTTTTT.

This clonotype was seen only a few times. This chain joins TRBV6-5 and TRBJ1-2; D gene uncertain. Between the trimmed V and J ends, which lost 6 bases and 2 bases, there was a span of 13 bases. This CDR3 region has 14 residues. The V gene's germline CDR1 is MNHEY and CDR2 SVGAGI. The CDR3 DNA follows: TGTGCCAGCAGCCCGGCTAAGCTCAACTATGGCTACACCTTC. Translation: CASSPAKLNYGYTF.

The chain employs TRBV7-2 and TRBJ2-5; D uncertain. The CDR3 is 14 residues long. Trimming pared 2 bases from V and 1 base from J, leaving 8 bases between. Germline CDR1 and CDR2: SGHTA and FQGNSA. The CDR3 is CASSLWKPQETQYF. CDR3 in DNA: TGTGCCAGCAGCTTATGGAAGCCCCAAGAGACCCAGTACTTC.

There are many counts of this clonotype. This sequence joins TRBV7-9 and TRBJ1-1; D not resolved. Germline-derived CDR1 and CDR2 are SEHNR and FQNEAQ (reference sequence). V lost 2 bases to trimming and J lost 0 bases, with 10 bases between them. The CDR3 contains 15 residues. The CDR3 is CASSLLSGLNTEAFF. CDR3 coding DNA: TGTGCCAGCAGCTTACTGTCGGGGTTGAACACTGAAGCTTTCTTT.

In this sample, this clonotype turned up a few times. The rearrangement uses TRBV5-1 and TRBJ1-6; D is ambiguous. CDR1 and CDR2 (germline): SGHRS, YFSETQ. This CDR3 is built from 13 residues. The V end was cut by 4 bases, the J end by 7 bases, with 9 bases between. The CDR3 region has the DNA TGCGCCAGCAGCCTCCGACTAAATTCACCCCTCCACTTT. This gives the protein CASSLRLNSPLHF.

This clonotype was seen ten or more times. This rearrangement joins TRBV7-8 to TRBJ2-1; TRBD2 agrees at 10 bases. The CDR3 is 18 residues long. V was clipped by 10 bases and J by 8 bases; unmatched bases: 23. The germline V gene encodes CDR1 SGHVS and CDR2 FQNEAQ. The CDR3 spells CATRPGQLYSGRMDEQFF. Here the CDR3 DNA reads TGTGCCACCCGCCCGGGACAGCTCTATAGCGGGAGGATGGATGAGCAGTTCTTC.

V usage is TRBV28 and J usage is TRBJ1-2; D is ambiguous. This CDR3 is 12 amino acids long. Germline loops: CDR1 MDHEN, CDR2 SYDVKM. The V and J ends lost 3 bases and 4 bases respectively, with 6 bases between them. CDR3 loop: CASSLGFYGYTF. The CDR3 bases are TGTGCCAGCAGTTTGGGGTTCTATGGCTACACCTTC.

CDR3 nucleotides: TGTGCCAGCAGTGCTCAGGTGAATAGCAATCAGCCCCAGCATTTT. Its translation: CASSAQVNSNQPQHF. V and J are TRBV2 and TRBJ1-5; unclear D gene. Trimming shortened V by 4 bases and J by 0 bases, and 10 bases separated the two germline ends. Germline V gives CDR1 SNHLY, CDR2 FYNNEI. This CDR3 spans 15 amino acids.